This record covers a single T cell receptor beta chain. Its specificity is unknown. The sample comes from a study of CD8 T cell repertoires and HIV-1 epitope variants. Whole-study context: T cells were stimulated with Twenty-five Gag and Nef peptides separately. Epitopes were three Gag families plus Nef HW9 and YT9.

Germline CDR1 is SGHVS and CDR2 is FNYEAQ. Trimming took off 3 bases at V and 3 bases at J, with 10 bases between the two ends. The CDR3 extends over 14 amino acids. Only in-frame clones appear in the TCRdb table, and some are missing; sequencing was by immunoSEQ multiplex PCR. The table records approximately 6,600 clones, 66% of them present only once. The sample consisted of cultured CD8+ T cells derived from PBMCs. J is TRBJ2-3 and V is TRBV7-6; D gene ambiguous. The origin of this receptor is a male donor with HIV. This CDR3 reads CASSFEGITDTQYF. The CDR3, as DNA: TGTGCCAGCAGCTTTGAAGGGATAACAGATACGCAGTATTTT.